This T cell receptor beta chain was captured in a study of T cells in localized non-small cell lung cancer. Study-level findings and limits: Paired adjacent lung recovered a median around 62 of the top 100 tumor clones. Adjacent uninvolved lung had the highest clonality, suggesting focused antigen responses. A raised T cell density in blood coincided with lengthier overall survival. As only one tumor region underwent sequencing, heterogeneity remains possible.

The data were produced by immunoSEQ multiplex PCR, yet TCRdb's version contains in-frame clones alone and is incomplete. The sample includes 20,000 to 30,000 clones, around 85% of them seen just once. This clone was recorded only once. The target antigen is unknown. This material consisted of peripheral blood, taken before any cancer treatment. This sequence was found in a female donor over 55 with stage II squamous cell lung carcinoma.

CDR3: CASSIQEGAYEQYF. The CDR3 region has the DNA TGTGCCAGCAGCATACAGGAGGGGGCCTACGAGCAGTACTTC. The chain has TRBV6-5 and TRBJ2-7; perhaps D is TRBD1 or TRBD2 (6 bases each). Trimming left V 6 bases short and J 2 bases short, with 14 bases between. Germline V gives CDR1 MNHEY, CDR2 SVGAGI. The length of the CDR3 is 14 residues.